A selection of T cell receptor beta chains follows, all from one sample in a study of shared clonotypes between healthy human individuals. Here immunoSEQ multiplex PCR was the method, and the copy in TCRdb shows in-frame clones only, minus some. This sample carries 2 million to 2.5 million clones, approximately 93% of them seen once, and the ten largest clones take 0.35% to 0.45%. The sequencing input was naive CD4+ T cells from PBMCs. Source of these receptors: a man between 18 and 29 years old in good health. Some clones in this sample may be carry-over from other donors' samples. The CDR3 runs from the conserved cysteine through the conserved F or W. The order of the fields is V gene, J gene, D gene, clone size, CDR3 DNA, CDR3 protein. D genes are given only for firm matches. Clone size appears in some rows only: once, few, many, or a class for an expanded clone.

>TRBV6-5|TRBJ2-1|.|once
TGTGCCAGCAGTTACTCGATTACACGCGTTGAGCAGTTCTTC
CASSYSITRVEQFF
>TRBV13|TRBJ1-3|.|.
TGTGCCAGCAGCTCCATCAGGGGCGGGGCAGGAATGAGCTCTGGAAACACCATATATTTT
CASSSIRGGAGMSSGNTIYF
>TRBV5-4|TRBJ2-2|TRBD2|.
TGTGCCAGCAGCCCCGGACGGGGGGGTTCCAACACCGGGGAGCTGTTTTTT
CASSPGRGGSNTGELFF
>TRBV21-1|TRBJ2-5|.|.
TGTGCCAGCACCTCGGGACAGCGAGGACTTGGACGCGAGACCCAGTACTTC
CASTSGQRGLGRETQYF
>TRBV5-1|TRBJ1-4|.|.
TGCGCCAGCAGTAGGACAACTAATGAAAAACTGTTTTTT
CASSRTTNEKLFF
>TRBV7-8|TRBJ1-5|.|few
TGTGCCAGCAGAGCCGGGGTCAGCAATCAGCCCCAGCATTTT
CASRAGVSNQPQHF
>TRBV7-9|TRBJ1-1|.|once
TGTGCCAGCAGCGCGACTTGGAACACTGAAGCTTTCTTT
CASSATWNTEAFF
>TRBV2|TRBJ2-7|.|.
TGTGCCAGCAGCACACGACTAGGGGGAATCTACGAGCAGTACTTC
CASSTRLGGIYEQYF
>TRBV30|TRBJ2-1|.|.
TGTGCCTGGATAGGTGGGAATGAGCAGTTCTTC
CAWIGGNEQFF
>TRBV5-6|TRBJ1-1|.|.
TGTGCCAGCAGCCGTTCGGGATCAACAGGCGGACGGGGGAACACTGAAGCTTTCTTT
CASSRSGSTGGRGNTEAFF
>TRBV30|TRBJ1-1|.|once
TGTGCCTGGGGGGGCTGGTCTGAAGCTTTCTTT
CAWGGWSEAFF
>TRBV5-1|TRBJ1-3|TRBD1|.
TGCGCCAGCAGCCAGGGGACAGGGGACTCTGGAAACACCATATATTTT
CASSQGTGDSGNTIYF
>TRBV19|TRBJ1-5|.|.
TGTGCCAGTAGTCCCTCTGGGGGGGGACATCAGCCCCAGCATTTT
CASSPSGGGHQPQHF
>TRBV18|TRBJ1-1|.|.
TGTGCCAGCTCACCACAGGGGAGGGGGACGAACACTGAAGCTTTCTTT
CASSPQGRGTNTEAFF
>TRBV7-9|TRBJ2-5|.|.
TGTGCCAGCAGCTTTGCTGCGGGACAAGAGACCCAGTACTTC
CASSFAAGQETQYF
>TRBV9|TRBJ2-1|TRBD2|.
TGTGCCAGCAGCTGGGGACTAGCGGGAGGAAAATACAATGAGCAGTTCTTC
CASSWGLAGGKYNEQFF
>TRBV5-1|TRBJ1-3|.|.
TGCGCCAGCAGCTTGGGAGGAGGAGGCTTTAGAAACACCATATATTTT
CASSLGGGGFRNTIYF
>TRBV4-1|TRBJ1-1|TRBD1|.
TGCGCCAGCAGCCAAGATCTTGGCAGGGGGAGGTCTGAAGCTTTCTTT
CASSQDLGRGRSEAFF